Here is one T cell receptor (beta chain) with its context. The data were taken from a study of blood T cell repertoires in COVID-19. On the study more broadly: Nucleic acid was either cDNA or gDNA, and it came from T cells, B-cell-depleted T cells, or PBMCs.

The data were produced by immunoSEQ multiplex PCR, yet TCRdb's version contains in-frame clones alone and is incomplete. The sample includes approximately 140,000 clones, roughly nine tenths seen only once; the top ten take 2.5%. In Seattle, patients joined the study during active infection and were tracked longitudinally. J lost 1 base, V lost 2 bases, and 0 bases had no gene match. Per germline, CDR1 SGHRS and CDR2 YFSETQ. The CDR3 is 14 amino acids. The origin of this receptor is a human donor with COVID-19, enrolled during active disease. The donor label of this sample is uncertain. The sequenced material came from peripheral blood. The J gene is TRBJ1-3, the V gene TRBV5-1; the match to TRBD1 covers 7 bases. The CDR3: CASSLQGSGNTIYF. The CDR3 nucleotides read TGCGCCAGCAGCTTACAGGGGTCTGGAAACACCATATATTTT. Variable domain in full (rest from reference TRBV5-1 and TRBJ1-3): KAGVTQTPRYLIKTRGQQVTLSCSPISGHRSVSWYQQTPGQGLQFLFEYFSETQRNKGNFPGRFSGRQFSNSRSEMNVSTLELGDSALYLCASSLQGSGNTIYFGEGSWLTVV.